This T cell receptor (beta chain) comes out of a study of CD8 T cells in Susac syndrome. Study-level information: The Susac syndrome patients that were sequenced included about 6 with active disease and roughly 8 in remission.

An amount of RNA that ranged from about 0.45 to 1 ug was reverse transcribed with random hexamers. Amplification of TCR beta CDR3 spanned 54 Vbeta and 13 Jbeta via immunoSEQ multiplex PCR. TCRdb processed the immunoSEQ multiplex PCR reads anew with MiXCR; each CDR3 protein has one entry. This repertoire shows tens of thousands of distinct CDR3 sequences, 85% to 95% found once; its top ten account for 0.45% to 0.5%. Only a few counts were recorded for this clonotype. Trimming removed 2 bases from V and 0 bases from J, with 8 bases in between. Germline values: CDR1 GTSNPN, CDR2 SVGIG (reference sequence). The CDR3 consists of 14 residues.

The sequenced sample consisted of CD8+ T cells from PBMCs. The rearrangement joins TRBV30 to TRBJ2-1; D not resolved. This TCR came from a human donor with Susac syndrome. CDR3 sequence: CAWSSSSSYNEQFF. The CDR3 DNA reads TGTGCCTGGAGTAGCAGTAGCTCCTACAATGAGCAGTTCTTC.